The rows below give T cell receptor beta chains drawn from one sample of a study of identical twins. MiXCR, applied by TCRdb to the 5' RACE reads, yields one record per CDR3 protein. The sample lists some 1,600,000 distinct CDR3 sequences; about 32% were seen once. Specimen: cord blood. These TCRs come from a newborn girl in good health. The CDR3 runs from the conserved cysteine through the conserved F or W. The D gene is left open where the match is weak. Part of the rows lack a size; the others show once, few, many or a class for expanded clones.

v_call,clone_size,j_call,d_call,cdr3_aa,cdr3_nt
TRBV5-6,-,TRBJ1-1,TRBD1,CASSLGAGTGVAFF,TGTGCCAGCAGCTTGGGAGCCGGGACAGGGGTAGCTTTCTTT
TRBV20-1,few,TRBJ1-2,-,CRGWDHLSNYGYTF,TGCAGGGGGTGGGACCATCTTTCTAACTATGGCTACACCTTC
TRBV11-2,-,TRBJ1-6,-,CASSLTQSNSPLHF,TGTGCCAGCAGCTTGACGCAGTCCAATTCACCCCTCCACTTT
TRBV21-1,few,TRBJ2-1,-,CASSKVGIAGGTYNEQFF,TGTGCCAGCAGCAAAGTCGGGATAGCGGGAGGGACCTACAATGAGCAGTTCTTC
TRBV5-6,-,TRBJ1-2,TRBD1,CASSSGGRGYYGYTF,TGTGCCAGCAGCTCGGGGGGCAGGGGGTACTATGGCTACACCTTC
TRBV20-1,-,TRBJ2-5,TRBD1,CSARERDRVTQETQYF,TGCAGTGCTAGAGAGAGAGACAGGGTAACTCAAGAGACCCAGTACTTC
TRBV28,-,TRBJ2-7,TRBD2,CASSTPSGSRHEQYF,TGTGCCAGCAGTACGCCTAGCGGGAGTAGGCACGAGCAGTACTTC
TRBV5-1,many,TRBJ2-1,-,CASSLERTRYNEQFF,TGCGCCAGCAGCTTGGAGCGGACAAGGTACAATGAGCAGTTCTTC
TRBV27,few,TRBJ2-3,TRBD2,CASSLRLAGALSTDTQYF,TGTGCCAGCAGTTTACGACTAGCGGGGGCCCTGAGCACAGATACGCAGTATTTT
TRBV6-5,few,TRBJ2-6,-,CASSYSRDILLPGANVLTF,TGTGCCAGCAGTTACTCCCGGGACATATTGTTGCCCGGGGCCAACGTCCTGACTTTC
TRBV7-9,-,TRBJ2-7,-,CASSLTGIHEQYF,TGTGCCAGCAGCTTAACAGGGATCCACGAGCAGTACTTC
TRBV10-1,few,TRBJ1-6,-,CASSDSFPNSPLHF,TGCGCCAGCAGTGACTCCTTCCCGAATTCACCCCTCCACTTT
TRBV28,-,TRBJ2-1,-,CASRDRLAGGNEQFF,TGTGCCAGCAGGGACCGACTAGCAGGGGGGAATGAGCAGTTCTTC
TRBV5-1,-,TRBJ1-1,-,CASSLARGWNTEAFF,TGCGCCAGCAGCTTGGCGAGGGGATGGAACACTGAAGCTTTCTTT
TRBV25-1,few,TRBJ2-7,-,CASSGAYLRGEAYEQYF,TGTGCCAGCAGTGGAGCCTACCTAAGAGGGGAGGCCTACGAGCAGTACTTC
TRBV3-1,few,TRBJ2-2,TRBD2,CASSPPRPSGRVGELFF,TGTGCCAGCAGCCCCCCTAGACCTAGCGGGCGTGTGGGGGAGCTGTTTTTT
TRBV3-1,-,TRBJ2-3,-,CASRRLGVDTQYF,TGTGCCAGCAGGCGGCTCGGGGTAGATACGCAGTATTTT
TRBV4-2,-,TRBJ2-6,-,CASSQRYPSGANVLTF,TGTGCCAGCAGCCAGAGGTACCCATCTGGGGCCAACGTCCTGACTTTC
TRBV7-9,once,TRBJ2-7,-,CTSSLSPYEQYF,TGTACCAGCAGCCTAAGTCCCTACGAGCAGTACTTC
TRBV7-9,-,TRBJ2-3,TRBD2,CASRLASGGHYRTDTQYF,TGTGCCAGCAGGTTAGCTAGCGGGGGCCACTACCGCACAGATACGCAGTATTTT
TRBV21-1,-,TRBJ1-5,-,CASSKGGQGNQPQHF,TGTGCCAGCAGCAAAGGTGGACAGGGCAATCAGCCCCAGCATTTT
TRBV12-5,-,TRBJ2-7,TRBD2,CASGLVLAGGHNEQYF,TGTGCTAGTGGTTTGGTACTAGCGGGGGGGCACAATGAGCAGTACTTC
TRBV28,-,TRBJ2-3,-,CASSLFIWGIEGDTQYF,TGTGCCAGCAGTTTATTTATTTGGGGGATCGAGGGAGATACGCAGTATTTT
TRBV20-1,few,TRBJ2-3,TRBD2,CSTWTRVGLSTDTQYF,TGCAGCACTTGGACTAGAGTGGGGCTAAGCACAGATACGCAGTATTTT
TRBV4-1,-,TRBJ2-3,TRBD2,CASSRLAVGPDTQYF,TGCGCCAGCAGCCGACTAGCTGTCGGACCAGATACGCAGTATTTT
TRBV20-1,few,TRBJ1-2,-,CSAGRGVGGYTF,TGCAGTGCTGGCCGAGGGGTCGGAGGCTACACCTTC
TRBV20-1,-,TRBJ2-3,TRBD2,CSARDLGRGGLAVIVADTQYF,TGCAGTGCTAGGGACCTAGGACGAGGAGGTCTAGCGGTGATAGTGGCAGATACGCAGTATTTT
TRBV5-1,many,TRBJ2-7,-,CASSLGHSYNEQYF,TGCGCCAGCAGCTTGGGACACTCCTACAATGAGCAGTACTTC
TRBV10-3,-,TRBJ2-7,-,CAISESKAYEQYF,TGTGCCATCAGTGAGTCGAAAGCCTACGAGCAGTACTTC
TRBV4-1,few,TRBJ1-1,-,CASSQGPGRAEAFF,TGCGCCAGCAGCCAAGGGCCAGGGCGGGCTGAAGCTTTCTTT
TRBV6-6,few,TRBJ1-6,-,CASHLIGYRLNNSPLHF,TGTGCCAGTCATCTTATTGGGTACAGGCTCAATAATTCACCCCTCCACTTT
TRBV27,-,TRBJ2-1,-,CASSFDLLAYSYNEQFF,TGTGCCAGCAGTTTCGACCTCCTAGCTTACTCCTACAATGAGCAGTTCTTC
TRBV20-1,-,TRBJ2-7,TRBD1,CSARTRQGATYEQYF,TGCAGTGCTAGAACCCGACAGGGGGCTACCTACGAGCAGTACTTC
TRBV12-3/TRBV12-4,-,TRBJ2-5,-,CASSFGWLAEETQYF,TGTGCCAGCAGTTTCGGGTGGTTAGCGGAAGAGACCCAGTACTTC
TRBV28,-,TRBJ2-7,-,CASSSWGAEYEQYF,TGTGCCTCGAGCAGCTGGGGGGCAGAGTACGAGCAGTACTTC
TRBV20-1,-,TRBJ1-1,TRBD1,CSARGRGRQGAFF,TGCAGTGCTAGAGGAAGGGGAAGACAGGGAGCTTTCTTT
TRBV24-1,few,TRBJ1-2,TRBD1,CATSDPGQDYGYTF,TGTGCCACCAGTGATCCCGGACAGGACTATGGCTACACCTTC
TRBV5-1,-,TRBJ1-1,-,CASSLAPSYHQRPNTEAFF,TGCGCCAGCAGCTTGGCTCCTTCATACCATCAGCGACCGAACACTGAAGCTTTCTTT
TRBV11-2,few,TRBJ2-7,-,CASSRLRQSSYEQYF,TGTGCCAGCAGCCGCTTAAGGCAGAGCTCCTACGAGCAGTACTTC
TRBV6-2/TRBV6-3,few,TRBJ2-7,-,CASSYAGTVSSYEQYF,TGTGCCAGCAGTTACGCCGGGACTGTAAGCTCCTACGAGCAGTACTTC
TRBV2,-,TRBJ2-7,-,CASSAQVHEQYF,TGTGCCAGCAGTGCACAGGTTCACGAGCAGTACTTC
TRBV6-5,few,TRBJ2-1,TRBD2,CASSYREGRYNEQFF,TGTGCCAGCAGTTATCGGGAGGGCCGTTACAATGAGCAGTTCTTC
TRBV28,-,TRBJ1-4,-,CASSPSHRLSTNEKLFF,TGTGCCAGCAGCCCCTCTCACAGGCTCTCAACTAATGAAAAACTGTTTTTT
TRBV24-1,many,TRBJ2-3,-,CATSDSRGYRSPDTQYF,TGTGCCACCAGTGATTCTCGGGGCTACAGGTCTCCAGATACGCAGTATTTT
TRBV25-1,-,TRBJ2-1,TRBD2,CASSGHSGRDYNEQFF,TGTGCCAGCAGTGGACATAGCGGGAGAGACTACAATGAGCAGTTCTTC
TRBV20-1,-,TRBJ2-3,TRBD1,CGASLPDRGLNTDTQYF,TGCGGTGCTAGTCTTCCGGACAGGGGGTTGAACACAGATACGCAGTATTTT
TRBV7-9,few,TRBJ2-1,TRBD2,CASSQSGKSYNEQFF,TGTGCCAGCAGCCAGAGCGGGAAGTCCTACAATGAGCAGTTCTTC
TRBV28,-,TRBJ2-7,-,CASSFILQGQNNEQYF,TGTGCCAGCAGTTTTATCCTCCAAGGACAGAACAACGAGCAGTACTTC
TRBV12-3/TRBV12-4,-,TRBJ1-1,-,CASSLSHPSPEAFF,TGTGCCAGCAGTTTATCCCACCCTTCACCTGAAGCTTTCTTT
TRBV3-1,few,TRBJ2-4,TRBD1,CASTPGTAFNSVAKNIQYF,TGTGCCAGCACCCCCGGGACAGCTTTTAACTCCGTAGCCAAAAACATTCAGTACTTC
TRBV27,-,TRBJ2-1,TRBD1,CASSSTLPGTGGNEQFF,TGTGCCAGCAGTTCGACCCTCCCCGGGACAGGGGGTAATGAGCAGTTCTTC
TRBV10-3,-,TRBJ1-5,TRBD1,CAISDEGQGLRNQPQHF,TGTGCCATCAGTGACGAGGGACAGGGGTTGAGGAATCAGCCCCAGCATTTT
TRBV20-1,-,TRBJ1-2,-,CSARGLPSTF,TGCAGTGCTAGGGGGCTACCCTCCACCTTC
TRBV3-1,many,TRBJ2-1,-,CASSQGPFDEQFF,TGTGCCAGCAGCCAAGGTCCGTTTGATGAGCAGTTCTTC
TRBV5-1,-,TRBJ1-1,TRBD1,CASTPRFPGTGGANTEAFF,TGCGCCAGCACCCCCCGTTTTCCGGGGACAGGGGGCGCGAACACTGAAGCTTTCTTT
TRBV3-1,many,TRBJ2-5,-,CASSQFEETQYF,TGTGCCAGCTCTCAGTTTGAAGAGACCCAGTACTTC
TRBV27,-,TRBJ2-3,TRBD1,CASSPLGQGLTDTQYF,TGTGCCAGCAGTCCCCTAGGACAGGGGCTAACAGATACGCAGTATTTT
TRBV6-1,few,TRBJ1-2,-,CASSESGVANYGYTF,TGTGCCAGCAGTGAATCCGGCGTAGCTAACTATGGCTACACCTTC
TRBV12-3/TRBV12-4,few,TRBJ2-7,-,CASSFSTTEQYF,TGTGCCAGCAGTTTTAGCACTACCGAGCAGTACTTC
TRBV3-1,-,TRBJ2-2,TRBD2,CASSEAGVSNTGELFF,TGTGCCAGCAGTGAAGCGGGAGTCTCGAACACCGGGGAGCTGTTTTTT